A selection of T cell receptor beta chains follows, all from one sample in a study of beta chain features in type 1 diabetes. Libraries were prepared by immunoSEQ multiplex PCR; TCRdb keeps only in-frame clonotypes and omits some of them. The table lists a few hundred thousand clones, about 14% of them singletons, with around 0.035% in the top ten. The sequencing input was naive CD4+ T cells from blood. The receptors here all came from a man younger than 45 in good health. CDR3s include the opening cysteine and the closing phenylalanine or tryptophan. The D gene is left open where the match is weak. The listing skips clone size in some rows; elsewhere it reads once, few, many or a size class.

clone size,J gene,V gene,D gene,CDR3 protein,CDR3 DNA
few,TRBJ2-3,TRBV7-3,TRBD1,CASSFGRGTDTQYF,TGTGCCAGCAGCTTTGGCAGGGGGACAGATACGCAGTATTTT
-,TRBJ2-1,TRBV29-1,TRBD1,CSDIQGAGEQFF,TGCAGCGACATACAGGGGGCGGGTGAGCAGTTCTTC
few,TRBJ2-1,TRBV6-5,-,CASSYSPYTNEQFF,TGTGCCAGCAGTTACTCTCCCTATACCAATGAGCAGTTCTTC
few,TRBJ2-4,TRBV4-1,-,CASSQDRAGSWTKNIQYF,TGCGCCAGCAGCCAAGATCGGGCTGGGAGCTGGACCAAAAACATTCAGTACTTC
-,TRBJ2-1,TRBV5-4,TRBD2,CASSLALAGGPGEQFF,TGTGCCAGCAGCTTGGCTCTAGCGGGGGGGCCAGGTGAGCAGTTCTTC
-,TRBJ1-5,TRBV6-1,-,CASSAGWNQPQHF,TGTGCCAGCAGTGCGGGTTGGAATCAGCCCCAGCATTTT
few,TRBJ2-2,TRBV18,-,CASSLGVGELFF,TGTGCCAGCTCTTTAGGAGTCGGGGAGCTGTTTTTT
-,TRBJ2-5,TRBV7-2,-,CASGSRVGKETQYF,TGTGCCAGCGGCTCTAGGGTCGGGAAAGAGACCCAGTACTTC
few,TRBJ2-3,TRBV11-2,-,CASCGEPSTDTQYF,TGTGCCAGCTGCGGGGAGCCTAGCACAGATACGCAGTATTTT
-,TRBJ2-3,TRBV9,-,CASSVGGTDTQYF,TGTGCCAGCAGCGTAGGGGGAACAGATACGCAGTATTTT
few,TRBJ1-2,TRBV20-1,-,CSASAQGYTF,TGCAGTGCTAGCGCCCAGGGCTACACCTTC
-,TRBJ1-1,TRBV7-8,-,CASSPDILNTEAFF,TGTGCCAGCAGCCCGGACATACTGAACACTGAAGCTTTCTTT
-,TRBJ1-2,TRBV7-2,TRBD1,CASSLQGGNYGYTF,TGTGCCAGCAGCTTACAGGGGGGCAACTATGGCTACACCTTC
-,TRBJ2-7,TRBV9,-,CASSVGGTVTYEQYF,TGTGCCAGCAGCGTAGGGGGGACCGTAACCTACGAGCAGTACTTC
few,TRBJ2-3,TRBV9,TRBD1,CASSVAPGQGLKTDTQYF,TGTGCCAGCAGCGTAGCGCCAGGACAGGGGTTGAAGACAGATACGCAGTATTTT